The clone carrying this TCR beta chain has only one observation. In the source study's methods: Estimated nucleated cell counts came from reference gene primer amplification. The protocol was immunoSEQ multiplex PCR, while the TCRdb copy is restricted to in-frame clones and leaves out a portion. The V and J calls and clone size are taken from that table; D and trimming were inferred from the DNA. The data show 270,000 or so clones, with 82% seen just once and around 2.9% held by the top ten. The data originate from a study of blood T cell repertoires in COVID-19. In the study overall: The study drew acute and convalescent COVID-19 samples from the United States, Italy and Spain. Nucleic acid was either cDNA or gDNA, and it came from T cells, B-cell-depleted T cells, or PBMCs.

Germline V gives CDR1 SGHDT, CDR2 YYEEEE. CDR3 length equals 17 residues. V was pared by 1 base and J by 8 bases, with 19 bases between. This chain connects TRBV5-6 to TRBJ1-6; tentative D call: TRBD1 (6 bases). The material sequenced was peripheral blood. This TCR came from a woman between 18 and 29 years old with acute or convalescent COVID-19. CDR3 bases: TGTGCCAGCAGCTTGTTTCTTTCGGACAGAAAAGATTCACCCCTCCACTTT. This codes for CASSLFLSDRKDSPLHF.